Listed here is a single T cell receptor (beta chain). Authors' data handling: Cell counts per sample came from amplifying reference gene primers. The protocol was immunoSEQ multiplex PCR, while the TCRdb copy is restricted to in-frame clones and leaves out a portion. That table gives V, J and clone size, and the DNA gave D and trimming. The data show 140,000 or so clones, around 83% seen once. This entry belongs to a study of blood T cell repertoires in COVID-19. Background on the study: The United States, Italy and Spain provided the acute and convalescent COVID-19 samples. From T cells, B-cell-depleted T cells, or PBMCs came the material, which was cDNA or gDNA.

V shed 6 bases and J 3 bases; nucleotides not matched to a gene: 8. The germline V gene encodes CDR1 LNHNV and CDR2 YYDKDF (reference sequence). The CDR3 is 16 residues long. Sequencing input: peripheral blood. The chain is built from TRBV15 and TRBJ1-1; 12 bases line up with TRBD1. This clonotype originated in a human donor with acute or convalescent COVID-19. The donor label of this sample is uncertain. DNA for the CDR3: TGTGCCACCAGGCGGGGACAGGGGGCATCTTACACTGAAGCTTTCTTT. Amino acid sequence: CATRRGQGASYTEAFF.